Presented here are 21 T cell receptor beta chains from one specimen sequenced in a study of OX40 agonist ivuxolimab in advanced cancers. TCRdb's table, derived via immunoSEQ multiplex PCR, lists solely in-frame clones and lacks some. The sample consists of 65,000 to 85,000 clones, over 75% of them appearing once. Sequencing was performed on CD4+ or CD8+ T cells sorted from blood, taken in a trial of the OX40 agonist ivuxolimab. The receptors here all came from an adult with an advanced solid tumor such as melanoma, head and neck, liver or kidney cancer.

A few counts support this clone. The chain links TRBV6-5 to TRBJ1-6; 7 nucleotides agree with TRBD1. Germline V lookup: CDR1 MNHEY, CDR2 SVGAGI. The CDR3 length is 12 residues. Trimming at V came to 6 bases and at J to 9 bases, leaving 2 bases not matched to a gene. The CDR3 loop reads CASSDRVSPLHF. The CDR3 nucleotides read TGTGCCAGCAGCGACAGGGTTTCACCCCTCCACTTT.

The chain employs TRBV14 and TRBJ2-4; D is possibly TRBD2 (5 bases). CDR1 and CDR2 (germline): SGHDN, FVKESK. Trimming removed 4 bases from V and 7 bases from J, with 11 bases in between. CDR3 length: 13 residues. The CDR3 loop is CASSPTITNIQYF. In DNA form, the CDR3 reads TGTGCCAGCAGCCCGACTATTACGAACATTCAGTACTTC.

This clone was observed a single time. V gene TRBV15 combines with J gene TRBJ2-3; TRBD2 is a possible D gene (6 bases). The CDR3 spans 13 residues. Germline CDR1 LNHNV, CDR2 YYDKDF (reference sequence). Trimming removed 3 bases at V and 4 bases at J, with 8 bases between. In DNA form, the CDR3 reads TGTGCCACCAGCAGGGGGACTGCAGATACGCAGTATTTT. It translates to CATSRGTADTQYF. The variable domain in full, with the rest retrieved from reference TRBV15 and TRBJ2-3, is DAMVIQNPRYQVTQFGKPVTLSCSQTLNHNVMYWYQQKSSQAPKLLFHYYDKDFNNEADTPDNFQSRRPNTSFCFLDIRSPGLGDTAMYLCATSRGTADTQYFGPGTRLTVL.

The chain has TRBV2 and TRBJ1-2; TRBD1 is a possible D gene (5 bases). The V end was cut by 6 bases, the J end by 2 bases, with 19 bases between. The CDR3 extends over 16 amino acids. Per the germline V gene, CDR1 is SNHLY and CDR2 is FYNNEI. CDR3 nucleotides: TGTGCCAGCAGCCCCGTGTCAGGGACGGGCAACTATGGCTACACCTTC. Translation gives CASSPVSGTGNYGYTF.

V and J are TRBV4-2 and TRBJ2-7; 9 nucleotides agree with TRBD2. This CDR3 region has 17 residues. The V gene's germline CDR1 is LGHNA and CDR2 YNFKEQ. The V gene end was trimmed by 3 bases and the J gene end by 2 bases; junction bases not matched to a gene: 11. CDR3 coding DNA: TGTGCCAGCAGCCAGCACCTTCTAGCGGGGCGGACCTACGAGCAGTACTTC. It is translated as CASSQHLLAGRTYEQYF.

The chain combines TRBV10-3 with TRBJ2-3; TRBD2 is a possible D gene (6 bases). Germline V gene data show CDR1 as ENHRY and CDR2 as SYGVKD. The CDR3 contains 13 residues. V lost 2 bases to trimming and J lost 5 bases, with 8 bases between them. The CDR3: CAISERGGDTQYF. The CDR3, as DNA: TGTGCCATCAGTGAGCGGGGAGGAGATACGCAGTATTTT.

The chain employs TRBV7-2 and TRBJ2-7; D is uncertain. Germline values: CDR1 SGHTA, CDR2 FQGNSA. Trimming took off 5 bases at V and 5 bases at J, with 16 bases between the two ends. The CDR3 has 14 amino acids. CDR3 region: CASSPGPIVHEQYF. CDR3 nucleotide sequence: TGTGCCAGCAGCCCCGGACCCATCGTCCACGAGCAGTACTTC.

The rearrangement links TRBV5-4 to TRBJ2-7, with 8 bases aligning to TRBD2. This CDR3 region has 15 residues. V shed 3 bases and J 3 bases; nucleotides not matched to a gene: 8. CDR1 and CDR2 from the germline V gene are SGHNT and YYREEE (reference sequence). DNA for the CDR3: TGTGCCAGCAGCTCCTACCCGGGAGGGAGCTACGAGCAGTACTTC. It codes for CASSSYPGGSYEQYF.

DNA for the CDR3: TGCGCCAGCAGCCCCCGGACAGGGGGATCTAGCACAGATACGCAGTATTTT. Protein: CASSPRTGGSSTDTQYF. This chain links TRBV5-1 with TRBJ2-3, with 10 bases that match TRBD1. This CDR3 region has 17 residues. V was clipped by 4 bases and J by 0 bases; unmatched bases: 8. Germline CDR1 SGHRS, CDR2 YFSETQ.

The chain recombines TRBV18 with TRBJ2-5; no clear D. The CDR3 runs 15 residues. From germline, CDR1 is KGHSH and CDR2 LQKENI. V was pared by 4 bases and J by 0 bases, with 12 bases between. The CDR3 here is CASSQQQTYQETQYF. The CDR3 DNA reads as TGTGCCAGCTCACAACAACAGACGTACCAAGAGACCCAGTACTTC.

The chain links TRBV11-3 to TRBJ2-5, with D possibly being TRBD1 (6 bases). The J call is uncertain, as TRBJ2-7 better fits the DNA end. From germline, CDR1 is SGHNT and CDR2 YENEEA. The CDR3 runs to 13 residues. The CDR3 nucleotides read TGTGCCAGCACCGGACAGATCTCCTACGAGCAGTACTTC. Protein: CASTGQISYEQYF.

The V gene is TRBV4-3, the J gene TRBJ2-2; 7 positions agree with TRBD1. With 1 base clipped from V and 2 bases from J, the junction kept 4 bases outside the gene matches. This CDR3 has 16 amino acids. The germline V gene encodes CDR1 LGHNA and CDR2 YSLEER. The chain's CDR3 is CASSQGGGVNTGELFF. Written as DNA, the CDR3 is TGCGCCAGCAGCCAAGGAGGGGGCGTAAACACCGGGGAGCTGTTTTTT.

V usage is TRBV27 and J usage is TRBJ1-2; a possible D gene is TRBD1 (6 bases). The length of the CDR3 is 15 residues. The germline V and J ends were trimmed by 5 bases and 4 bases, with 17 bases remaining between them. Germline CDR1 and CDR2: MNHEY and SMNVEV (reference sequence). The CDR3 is CASSRSGRGPYGYTF. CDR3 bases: TGTGCCAGCAGTCGGAGCGGCAGGGGACCCTATGGCTACACCTTC.

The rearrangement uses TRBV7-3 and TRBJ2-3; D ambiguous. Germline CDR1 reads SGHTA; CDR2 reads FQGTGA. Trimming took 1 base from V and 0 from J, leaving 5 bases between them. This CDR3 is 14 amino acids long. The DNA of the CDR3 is TGTGCCAGCAGCTTAAATCCTAGCACAGATACGCAGTATTTT. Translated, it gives CASSLNPSTDTQYF.

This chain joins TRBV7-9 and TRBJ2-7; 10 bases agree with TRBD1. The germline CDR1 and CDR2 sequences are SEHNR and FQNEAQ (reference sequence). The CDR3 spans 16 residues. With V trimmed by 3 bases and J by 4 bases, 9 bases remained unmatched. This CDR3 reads CASSLKDRGFIYEQYF. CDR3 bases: TGTGCCAGCAGCTTGAAGGACAGGGGGTTCATTTACGAGCAGTACTTC.

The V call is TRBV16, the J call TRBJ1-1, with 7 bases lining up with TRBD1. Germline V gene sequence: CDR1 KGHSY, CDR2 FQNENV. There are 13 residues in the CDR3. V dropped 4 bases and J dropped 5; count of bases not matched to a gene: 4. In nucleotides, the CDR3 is TGTGCCAGCAGCCCACAGGGGCAAACTGAAGCTTTCTTT. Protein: CASSPQGQTEAFF.

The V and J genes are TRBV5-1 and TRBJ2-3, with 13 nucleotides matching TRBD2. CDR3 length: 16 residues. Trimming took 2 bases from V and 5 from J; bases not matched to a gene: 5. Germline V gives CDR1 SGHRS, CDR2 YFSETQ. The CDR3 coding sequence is TGCGCCAGCAGCTTCGGGACTAGCGGGGCCCAAGATACGCAGTATTTT. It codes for CASSFGTSGAQDTQYF.

CDR3 DNA sequence: TGTGCCAGTAGCCCCCCAGGAAAGACTTCTACAGAGCAGTACTTC. As protein: CASSPPGKTSTEQYF. V usage is TRBV19 and J usage is TRBJ2-7; D not resolved. V gave up 6 bases and J gave up 7 bases, with 22 bases separating them. Germline V gene sequence: CDR1 LNHDA, CDR2 SQIVND (reference sequence). This CDR3 contains 15 residues. Using reference TRBV19 and TRBJ2-7 for the parts outside the CDR3, the full variable domain is DGGITQSPKYLFRKEGQNVTLSCEQNLNHDAMYWYRQDPGQGLRLIYYSQIVNDFQKGDIAEGYSVSREKKESFPLTVTSAQKNPTAFYLCASSPPGKTSTEQYFGPGTRLTVT.

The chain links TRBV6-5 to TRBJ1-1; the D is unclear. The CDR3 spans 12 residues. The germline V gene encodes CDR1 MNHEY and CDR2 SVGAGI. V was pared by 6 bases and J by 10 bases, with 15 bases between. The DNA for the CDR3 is TGTGCCAGCAGAGGGCCGAGCGAGGGAGCTTTCTTT. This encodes CASRGPSEGAFF.

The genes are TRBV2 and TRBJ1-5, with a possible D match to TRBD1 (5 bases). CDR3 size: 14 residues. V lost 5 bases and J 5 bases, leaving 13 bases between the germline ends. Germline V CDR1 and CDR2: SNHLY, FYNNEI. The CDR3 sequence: CASSPDRSDQPQHF. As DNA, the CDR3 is TGTGCCAGCAGTCCCGACAGAAGTGATCAGCCCCAGCATTTT.

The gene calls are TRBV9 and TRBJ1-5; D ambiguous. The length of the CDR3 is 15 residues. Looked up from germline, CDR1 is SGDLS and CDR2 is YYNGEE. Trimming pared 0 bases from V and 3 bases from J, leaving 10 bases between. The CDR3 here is CASSVGAASNQPQHF. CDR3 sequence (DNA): TGTGCCAGCAGCGTAGGGGCAGCCTCCAATCAGCCCCAGCATTTT. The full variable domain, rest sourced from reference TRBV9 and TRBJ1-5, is DSGVTQTPKHLITATGQRVTLRCSPRSGDLSVYWYQQSLDQGLQFLIQYYNGEERAKGNILERFSAQQFPDLHSELNLSSLELGDSALYFCASSVGAASNQPQHFGDGTRLSIL.